This is a list of T cell receptor beta chains from one sample in a study of T cell changes during pregnancy in multiple sclerosis. Assay: immunoSEQ multiplex PCR; the TCRdb copy retains only in-frame clones and omits some. Among 55,000 to 70,000 clones listed, roughly 93% were seen once. The sample here was peripheral blood, taken after pregnancy. These receptors were collected from a female donor with multiple sclerosis, enrolled in a pregnancy study. Both conserved end residues are part of each CDR3. A D gene is named only where the DNA matches it firmly. Some rows have no size entry. The others give once, few or many, or a class for an expanded clone.

NA | TRBJ2-1 | TRBV4-2 | NA | CASSQVGAGELVEDEQFF | TGTGCCAGCAGCCAAGTTGGGGCAGGGGAATTGGTAGAAGATGAGCAGTTCTTC
NA | TRBJ2-1 | TRBV27 | once | CASSRLDIAYNEQFF | TGTGCCAGCAGCCGACTAGACATTGCCTACAATGAGCAGTTCTTC
TRBD1 | TRBJ2-3 | TRBV29-1 | NA | CSVADRVPPDTQYF | TGCAGCGTCGCAGACAGGGTCCCCCCAGATACGCAGTATTTT
NA | TRBJ1-5 | TRBV19 | NA | CASSISGNQPQHF | TGTGCCAGTAGTATTTCGGGGAATCAGCCCCAGCATTTT
NA | TRBJ2-5 | TRBV7-9 | NA | CASSHSRISYQETQYF | TGTGCCAGCAGCCATAGTAGAATTTCGTACCAAGAGACCCAGTACTTC
TRBD2 | TRBJ2-7 | TRBV5-4 | NA | CASRPGLAVYEQYF | TGTGCCAGCAGGCCGGGACTAGCTGTCTACGAGCAGTACTTC
TRBD1 | TRBJ2-7 | TRBV29-1 | NA | CSAVGTGRGAYEQYF | TGCAGCGCCGTGGGGACAGGGAGGGGAGCCTACGAGCAGTACTTC
TRBD1 | TRBJ1-5 | TRBV29-1 | NA | CSAGQGENQPQHF | TGCAGCGCAGGACAGGGGGAAAATCAGCCCCAGCATTTT
NA | TRBJ1-2 | TRBV7-9 | NA | CASSHSDRINYGYTF | TGTGCCAGCAGCCACTCGGACAGAATTAACTATGGCTACACCTTC
TRBD1 | TRBJ1-1 | TRBV29-1 | NA | CSVHRGDEAFF | TGCAGCGTTCACAGGGGTGACGAAGCTTTCTTT
NA | TRBJ1-2 | TRBV14 | once | CASSQNFRYGYTF | TGTGCCAGCAGCCAAAATTTCCGCTATGGCTACACCTTC
NA | TRBJ2-3 | TRBV5-5 | NA | CASSPPGAGTDTQYF | TGTGCCAGCAGCCCCCCGGGAGCGGGCACAGATACGCAGTATTTT
NA | TRBJ1-1 | TRBV14 | NA | CASSQGPSRAGALRTEAFF | TGTGCCAGCAGCCAAGGCCCCAGTCGCGCGGGGGCCCTACGGACTGAAGCTTTCTTT
TRBD1 | TRBJ1-5 | TRBV27 | NA | CASSTGTGNQPQHF | TGTGCCAGCAGTACCGGGACAGGCAATCAGCCCCAGCATTTT
TRBD1 | TRBJ1-5 | TRBV5-6 | NA | CASSTQGVGNQPQHF | TGTGCCAGCAGCACACAGGGGGTTGGCAATCAGCCCCAGCATTTT
NA | TRBJ2-3 | TRBV7-6 | NA | CASSLLGSGEVDTQYF | TGTGCCAGCAGCCTACTGGGATCGGGAGAGGTAGATACGCAGTATTTT
NA | TRBJ2-2 | TRBV29-1 | NA | CSVLSGTNTGELFF | TGCAGCGTTCTCAGCGGCACAAACACCGGGGAGCTGTTTTTT
NA | TRBJ2-3 | TRBV9 | NA | CASSVVRGDDTQYF | TGTGCCAGCAGCGTAGTTCGGGGTGACGATACGCAGTATTTT
NA | TRBJ2-1 | TRBV5-1 | NA | CASSLAGNEQFF | TGCGCCAGCAGCTTGGCAGGGAATGAGCAGTTCTTC
NA | TRBJ1-1 | TRBV5-4 | NA | CASSYLSSNTEAFF | TGTGCCAGCAGCTACTTGAGTTCGAACACTGAAGCTTTCTTT
NA | TRBJ2-7 | TRBV6-6 | NA | CASSHGQLSYEQYF | TGTGCCAGCAGCCATGGACAGTTGAGCTACGAGCAGTACTTC